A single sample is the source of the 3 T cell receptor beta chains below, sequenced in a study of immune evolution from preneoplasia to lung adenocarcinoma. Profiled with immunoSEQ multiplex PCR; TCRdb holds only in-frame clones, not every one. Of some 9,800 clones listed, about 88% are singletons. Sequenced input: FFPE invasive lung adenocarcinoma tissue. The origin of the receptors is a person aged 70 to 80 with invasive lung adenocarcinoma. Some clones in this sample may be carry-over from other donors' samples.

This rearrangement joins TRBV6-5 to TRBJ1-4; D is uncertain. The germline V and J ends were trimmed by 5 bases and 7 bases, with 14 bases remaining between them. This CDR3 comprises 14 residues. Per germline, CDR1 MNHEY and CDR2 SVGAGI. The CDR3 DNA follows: TGTGCCAGCAGTAACAGACATCTTTCTGAAAAACTGTTTTTT. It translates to CASSNRHLSEKLFF.

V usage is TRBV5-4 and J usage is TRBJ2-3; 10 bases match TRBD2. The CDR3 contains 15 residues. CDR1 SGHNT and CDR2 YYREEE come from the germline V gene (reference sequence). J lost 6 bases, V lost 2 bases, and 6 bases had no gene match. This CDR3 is CASSFSGGALDTQYF. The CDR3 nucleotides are TGTGCCAGCAGCTTCAGCGGGGGGGCCTTGGATACGCAGTATTTT. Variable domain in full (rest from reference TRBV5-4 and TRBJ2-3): ETGVTQSPTHLIKTRGQQVTLRCSSQSGHNTVSWYQQALGQGPQFIFQYYREEENGRGNFPPRFSGLQFPNYSSELNVNALELDDSALYLCASSFSGGALDTQYFGPGTRLTVL.

The CDR3 protein is CATADPTGWGGYTF. DNA of the CDR3: TGTGCCACCGCAGACCCGACAGGTTGGGGTGGCTACACCTTC. This sequence joins TRBV28 and TRBJ1-2; perhaps TRBD1 as D (6 bases). Germline CDR1 MDHEN, CDR2 SYDVKM. This CDR3 is 14 amino acids long. Deletions cut 10 bases from V and 7 bases from J, with 22 bases between.